The 16 T cell receptor beta chains given below trace back to one sample, sequenced in a study of shared clonotypes between healthy human individuals. Naive CD8 cells comprised CD45RO-negative, CCR7-positively selected cells, excluding terminally differentiated effector memory CD45RA+ cells. The repertoire was sequenced with immunoSEQ multiplex PCR; TCRdb's copy has only in-frame clones and lacks some. The sample carries a few million clones, about 93% recorded once. Input material: naive CD8+ T cells from PBMCs. All receptors come from a man younger than 35 in good health. Some clones in this sample may be carry-over from other donors' samples.

About this clone itself: At the DNA level, this CDR3 is encoded by other sequences in the same sample as well. CDR3 sequence reads: CASSAGGGNQPQHF. The CDR3 DNA follows: TGTGCCAGCAGTGCTGGAGGAGGCAATCAGCCCCAGCATTTT. The V and J genes are TRBV28 and TRBJ1-5; no clear D gene. Per germline, CDR1 MDHEN and CDR2 SYDVKM. This CDR3 comprises 14 residues. V lost 5 bases, J lost 2 bases, and 10 bases lay in between.

This chain connects TRBV28 to TRBJ1-1; D ambiguous. Germline V CDR1 and CDR2: MDHEN, SYDVKM. This CDR3 region has 13 residues. Trimming shortened V by 8 bases and J by 0 bases, and 10 bases separated the two germline ends. CDR3 residues: CASLMKMNTEAFF. The CDR3 bases are TGTGCCAGCCTCATGAAAATGAACACTGAAGCTTTCTTT.

This rearrangement joins TRBV29-1 to TRBJ1-5; D is unclear. The V end lost 7 bases, the J end lost 6 bases, and 16 bases lay between the germline ends. CDR1 and CDR2 (germline): SQVTM, ANQGSEA. There are 13 residues in the CDR3. The CDR3 protein is CSAGDGSGQPQHF. DNA for the CDR3: TGCAGCGCGGGAGACGGCTCGGGTCAGCCCCAGCATTTT.

V is TRBV27 and J is TRBJ2-1, with 12 bases identical to TRBD2. Germline CDR1 reads MNHEY; CDR2 reads SMNVEV (reference sequence). The CDR3 loop spans 17 amino acids. With 7 bases clipped from V and 0 bases from J, the junction kept 7 bases outside the gene matches. The CDR3: CASKRLAGDVSYNEQFF. The CDR3 DNA sequence: TGTGCCAGCAAGAGACTAGCGGGAGACGTCTCCTACAATGAGCAGTTCTTC.

This clone appeared once. The chain has TRBV13 and TRBJ2-7, with 11 bases lining up with TRBD2. The CDR3 is 16 amino acids. The trim removed 1 base at V and 5 bases at J, leaving 7 bases unmatched. Germline CDR1 is PRHDT and CDR2 is FYEKMQ (reference sequence). DNA for the CDR3: TGTGCCAGCAGCTTAGAAAGGCTAGCGGGAGGAGACGAGCAGTACTTC. Translated, it gives CASSLERLAGGDEQYF.

The genes are TRBV28 and TRBJ2-7, with a tentative D call TRBD2 (5 bases). Germline V lookup: CDR1 MDHEN, CDR2 SYDVKM. Deletions cut 2 bases from V and 5 bases from J, with 13 bases between. The CDR3 runs 14 residues. The CDR3 nucleotides are TGTGCCAGCAGTTTAGCGGGTACTTTTGACGAGCAGTACTTC. It is translated as CASSLAGTFDEQYF.

The chain links TRBV28 to TRBJ1-1, with D unclear. Germline V gene data show CDR1 as MDHEN and CDR2 as SYDVKM. There are 15 residues in the CDR3. V lost 1 base to trimming and J lost 7 bases, with 16 bases between them. The CDR3 protein is CASSLFKGETLEAFF. The CDR3 bases are TGTGCCAGCAGTTTATTTAAGGGTGAGACACTTGAAGCTTTCTTT.

V is TRBV9 and J is TRBJ2-5, with TRBD2 matching over 9 bases. The CDR3 is made up of 14 amino acids. The germline CDR1 and CDR2 sequences are SGDLS and YYNGEE. The V segment lost 4 bases and the J segment 4 bases; nucleotides outside the gene matches: 5. The CDR3 spells CASSLSSGAETQYF. CDR3 nucleotide sequence: TGTGCCAGCAGCTTATCTAGCGGGGCAGAGACCCAGTACTTC. Combining the CDR3 with reference TRBV9 and TRBJ2-5 gives the whole variable domain DSGVTQTPKHLITATGQRVTLRCSPRSGDLSVYWYQQSLDQGLQFLIQYYNGEERAKGNILERFSAQQFPDLHSELNLSSLELGDSALYFCASSLSSGAETQYFGPGTRLLVL.

As concerns this clone: Additional DNA sequences in this sample encode the identical CDR3. The rearrangement uses TRBV7-9 and TRBJ2-1, with 10 bases fitting TRBD2. Germline V CDR1 and CDR2: SEHNR, FQNEAQ (reference sequence). V was pared by 5 bases and J by 4 bases, with 5 bases of the junction left unmatched. The CDR3 totals 15 residues. As DNA, the CDR3 is TGTGCCAGCAGCCCTAGGACTAGCGGATACAATGAGCAGTTCTTC. The encoded protein is CASSPRTSGYNEQFF.

This clone appeared a single time. The CDR3 DNA follows: TGTGCCAGCAGCGTAGGTGGCGGGAGGGCGTACGAGACCCAGTACTTC. Translating gives CASSVGGGRAYETQYF. V gene TRBV9 combines with J gene TRBJ2-5; 9 bases match TRBD2. The CDR3 is made up of 16 amino acids. Trimming removed 0 bases from V and 5 bases from J; junction bases left unmatched: 8. Germline-derived CDR1 and CDR2 are SGDLS and YYNGEE.

This chain connects TRBV10-3 to TRBJ2-7, with D perhaps matching TRBD1 (6 bases). Per germline, CDR1 ENHRY and CDR2 SYGVKD. Trimming took 4 bases from V and 5 from J, leaving 21 bases between them. The CDR3 runs to 16 residues. The CDR3 sequence is CAISVDRSSGVDEQYF. As DNA, the CDR3 is TGTGCCATCAGTGTGGACAGATCGTCTGGGGTAGACGAGCAGTACTTC.

This clone was detected only once. Other nucleotide sequences in the sample specify the same CDR3. This chain connects TRBV7-9 to TRBJ2-3; TRBD2 agrees at 13 bases. Losses at the gene ends were 4 bases for V and 6 bases for J; bases not matched to a gene: 1. Germline V gene data show CDR1 as SEHNR and CDR2 as FQNEAQ (reference sequence). This CDR3 has 14 residues. CDR3 region: CASSSGLAGDTQYF. The CDR3 region has the DNA TGTGCCAGCAGCTCGGGACTAGCGGGGGATACGCAGTATTTT.

The chain recombines TRBV19 with TRBJ2-2, with 11 bases that match TRBD2. The CDR3 covers 21 residues. The germline V gene encodes CDR1 LNHDA and CDR2 SQIVND (reference sequence). Trimming took 7 bases from V and 0 from J; bases not matched to a gene: 19. The CDR3 nucleotides read TGTGCCAGTACTCCTCAACCAGGGGGCATAGCGGGAGGGCCGAACACCGGGGAGCTGTTTTTT. As protein: CASTPQPGGIAGGPNTGELFF.

V usage is TRBV28 and J usage is TRBJ2-7, with 7 bases lining up with TRBD1. CDR1 is MDHEN, CDR2 SYDVKM, per germline. The J segment lost 1 base and the V segment lost 9 bases, leaving 3 bases of the junction unmatched. The CDR3 covers 12 residues. In nucleotides, the CDR3 is TGTGCCAGTCAGGGGGTTTCCTACGAGCAGTACTTC. Residues: CASQGVSYEQYF.

V gene TRBV19 combines with J gene TRBJ1-1, with 7 bases lining up with TRBD1. The length of the CDR3 is 15 residues. V was clipped by 7 bases and J by 0 bases; unmatched bases: 8. Germline CDR1 LNHDA, CDR2 SQIVND (reference sequence). This CDR3 reads CASIPGTAMNTEAFF. CDR3 coding DNA: TGTGCCAGTATTCCCGGGACAGCTATGAACACTGAAGCTTTCTTT.

The chain recombines TRBV4-1 with TRBJ1-1, with TRBD1 identical over 8 bases. The CDR3 length is 15 residues. Germline V gene lookup returns CDR1 MGHRA and CDR2 YSYEKL. V gave up 2 bases and J gave up 4 bases; unmatched junction bases: 6. The CDR3 DNA sequence: TGCGCCAGCAGCCAACGGACAGGGCAGGCCACTGAAGCTTTCTTT. It encodes CASSQRTGQATEAFF.